This TCR beta chain was captured in a study of T and B cells in COVID-19 patients. About the study: Of over 19 active-infection patients, approximately twelve were critically ill with mechanical ventilation or extracorporeal membrane oxygenation. In the active-infection cohort, about 90% of the roughly 20 patients had comorbidities linked to unfavorable COVID-19 outcome. Study-wide results and limits: Highly clonal in active COVID-19, TRB repertoires exceeded healthy-donor diversity and richness at recovery. Patients with COVID-19 reportedly showed strongly skewed T cell receptor beta variable and joining gene usage.

This clonotype was observed a single time. Its cognate antigen is unknown. BIOMED2 TRB-A/B primer pools were used in multiplex TRB PCR. TCRdb reprocessed the multiplex PCR reads with MiXCR, giving one entry per CDR3 protein. The repertoire includes approximately 6,700 distinct CDR3 sequences, roughly 20% of them detected once, and approximately 4% sits in the top ten. From blood, about 250-500 ng of genomic DNA served as TRB template. Germline loops: CDR1 LNHDA, CDR2 SQIVND (reference sequence). The J segment lost 8 bases and the V segment lost 4 bases, leaving 8 bases of the junction unmatched. This CDR3 comprises 14 residues.

The material sequenced was blood. The gene calls are TRBV19 and TRBJ1-5; 7 bases are shared with TRBD1. The source is a human donor who had recovered from COVID-19. The CDR3 here is CASSTNRGVEPQHF. The CDR3 DNA follows: TGTGCCAGTAGTACTAACAGGGGCGTGGAGCCCCAGCATTTT.